These T cell receptor beta chains were read from a single sample in a study of T cells in Graves' hyperthyroidism and ophthalmopathy. One entry per CDR3 protein results from TCRdb running MiXCR on the multiplex PCR reads. The sample lists approximately 400,000 distinct CDR3 sequences; around an eighth were seen once. Sequencing used blood. All receptors derive from a man aged 25 to 45 with Graves' hyperthyroidism that later progressed to Graves' ophthalmopathy. CDR3s include the opening cysteine and the closing phenylalanine or tryptophan. The D gene is left open where the match is weak. Only some rows state a clone size, as once, few, many or a class for expanded clones.

size,D,J,V,CDR3,DNA
many,TRBD1,TRBJ2-2,TRBV12-3/TRBV12-4,CASSPAGQGRTGELFF,TGTGCCAGCAGTCCCGCGGGACAGGGGCGAACCGGGGAGCTGTTTTTT
.,TRBD1,TRBJ2-1,TRBV4-1,CASSQDEYTGGYNEQFF,TGCGCCAGCAGCCAAGATGAGTACACAGGGGGCTACAATGAGCAGTTCTTC
many,TRBD1,TRBJ1-5,TRBV27,CASSSDRVQPQHF,TGTGCCAGCAGTTCTGACAGGGTGCAGCCCCAGCATTTT
.,.,TRBJ2-1,TRBV20-1,CSARGGSYNEQFF,TGCAGTGCTAGGGGGGGCAGTTACAATGAGCAGTTCTTC
.,.,TRBJ1-4,TRBV27,CASSFGENEKLFF,TGTGCCAGCAGTTTCGGCGAGAATGAAAAACTGTTTTTT
few,TRBD1,TRBJ1-2,TRBV7-9,CASSNKDRGDYGYTF,TGTGCCAGCAGCAATAAGGACAGGGGGGACTATGGCTACACCTTC
many,.,TRBJ1-1,TRBV12-3/TRBV12-4,CASSLGGLSTEAFF,TGTGCCAGCAGTTTAGGCGGCCTCTCGACTGAAGCTTTCTTT
.,.,TRBJ2-2,TRBV19,CASSISRQVYTGELFF,TGTGCCAGTAGTATTTCGCGACAGGTGTACACCGGGGAGCTGTTTTTT
few,.,TRBJ2-1,TRBV3-1,CASSQTRGNEQFF,TGTGCCAGCAGCCAAACTAGGGGCAATGAGCAGTTCTTC
many,.,TRBJ1-2,TRBV18,CASSPSAQNYGYTF,TGTGCCAGCTCACCAAGTGCCCAAAACTATGGCTACACCTTC
few,TRBD1,TRBJ2-7,TRBV19,CASSTWGTVTYEQYF,TGTGCCAGTAGTACTTGGGGGACAGTAACCTACGAGCAGTACTTC
many,TRBD1,TRBJ1-4,TRBV2,CASSGGTGAPHLNEKLFF,TGTGCCAGCAGTGGGGGGACAGGGGCCCCACATCTGAATGAAAAACTGTTTTTT
.,.,TRBJ1-2,TRBV20-1,CSAPTGQGRGYTF,TGCAGTGCCCCGACGGGGCAGGGAAGAGGCTACACCTTC
.,TRBD1,TRBJ1-5,TRBV7-3,CASSFGQGPYQPQHF,TGTGCCAGCAGCTTTGGACAGGGGCCATATCAGCCCCAGCATTTT